This paragraph reports one T cell receptor (beta chain). A second about 6 to 11 cycle PCR used barcoded and J-beta primers. TCRdb re-derived calls from the 5' RACE reads in MiXCR, one entry per CDR3 protein. This table holds more than 500,000 distinct CDR3 sequences, 25% to 30% found once. The data originate from a study of blood T cells in healthy people across ages. Deletions cut 2 bases from V and 9 bases from J, with 22 bases between. CDR3 length: 16 amino acids. Looked up from germline, CDR1 is MGHDK and CDR2 is SYGVNS. V usage is TRBV25-1 and J usage is TRBJ2-5; D possibly matches TRBD1 or TRBD2 (5 bases each). This sequence originates from a woman aged 70-85 years in good health. The sample taken for sequencing was blood. CDR3 in amino acids: CASSELGGGSSVPQYF. DNA of the CDR3: TGTGCCAGCAGTGAACTTGGGGGTGGGTCTTCGGTCCCCCAGTACTTC.